The 9 T cell receptor beta chains listed next were all sequenced from one sample in a study of identical twins. MiXCR, applied by TCRdb to the 5' RACE reads, yields one record per CDR3 protein. The sample carries around 250,000 distinct CDR3 sequences, approximately 7% recorded once. The same sample was also studied in work on yellow fever vaccine responses in identical twins.

The source material was memory (CD45RO+) T cells sorted from blood. Source of these receptors: a woman under 30 in good health.

At least ten counts were recorded for this clonotype. The gene calls are TRBV7-6 and TRBJ2-7, with unresolved D. The CDR3 consists of 14 residues. The germline V gene encodes CDR1 SGHVS and CDR2 FNYEAQ. V gave up 5 bases and J gave up 5 bases, with 16 bases separating them. The CDR3 region is CASSQYPEIDEQYF. As DNA, the CDR3 is TGTGCCAGCAGCCAATATCCCGAAATTGACGAGCAGTACTTC.

Here the CDR3 reads CASSLQGIGELFF. DNA for the CDR3: TGTGCCAGCAGCCTCCAGGGGATCGGGGAGCTGTTTTTT. The genes are TRBV14 and TRBJ2-2; TRBD1 might be the D (6 bases). Deletions cut 4 bases from V and 7 bases from J, with 10 bases between. Germline V lookup: CDR1 SGHDN, CDR2 FVKESK. The CDR3 runs 13 residues.

This clonotype was found many times. The rearrangement uses TRBV7-3 and TRBJ2-7; tentatively, D is TRBD2 (5 bases). Germline CDR1 reads SGHTA; CDR2 reads FQGTGA. The CDR3 is 14 amino acids. V shed 8 bases and J shed 2 bases, with 16 bases lying between them. The DNA for the CDR3 is TGTGCCAGCGCACCAGGAGGTCTTCCCTACGAGCAGTACTTC. This codes for CASAPGGLPYEQYF. The full variable domain, its missing parts supplied by reference TRBV7-3 and TRBJ2-7, is GAGVSQTPSNKVTEKGKYVELRCDPISGHTALYWYRQSLGQGPEFLIYFQGTGAADDSGLPNDRFFAVRPEGSVSTLKIQRTERGDSAVYLCASAPGGLPYEQYFGPGTRLTVT.

The chain recombines TRBV12-3 or TRBV12-4 with TRBJ2-1, with 12 positions matching TRBD2. The V gene end was trimmed by 6 bases and the J gene end by 10 bases; junction bases not matched to a gene: 10. This CDR3 region has 15 residues. CDR3 sequence (DNA): TGTGCCAGCAGACCTAGCGGGGGGGCCTCCAAGGAGCAGTTCTTC. Translated, it gives CASRPSGGASKEQFF.

This sequence joins TRBV5-1 and TRBJ1-3, with D perhaps TRBD1 (6 bases). CDR1 and CDR2 (germline): SGHRS, YFSETQ. CDR3 length: 17 amino acids. Trimming cost V 1 base and J 0 bases, with 14 bases left between them. CDR3 region: CASSLMGAPNSGNTIYF. The CDR3 DNA is TGCGCCAGCAGCTTGATGGGGGCTCCCAACTCTGGAAACACCATATATTTT.

This clonotype was detected ten times or more. The chain employs TRBV5-6 and TRBJ2-3; no clear D gene. Trimming removed 6 bases at V and 4 bases at J, with 6 bases between. Germline V gives CDR1 SGHDT, CDR2 YYEEEE. The CDR3 consists of 11 residues. As DNA, the CDR3 is TGTGCCAGCAACATTGCAGATACGCAGTATTTT. Encoded protein: CASNIADTQYF.

This clonotype was seen many times. The chain carries TRBV15 and TRBJ2-2, with D unclear. V lost 0 bases and J 3 bases, leaving 8 bases between the germline ends. Looked up from germline, CDR1 is LNHNV and CDR2 is YYDKDF (reference sequence). The CDR3 runs to 15 residues. The CDR3 coding sequence is TGTGCCACCAGCAGAGAATATGGGGACACCGGGGAGCTGTTTTTT. This sequence encodes CATSREYGDTGELFF.

A word on this clonotype: Its ends do not fully match the called genes, so a read error is possible. This chain uses TRBV12-3 or TRBV12-4 with TRBJ1-1; D is perhaps TRBD1 (5 bases). The CDR3 covers 14 residues. DNA of the CDR3: TGTGCCAGCAGCTTAGACAGTTTTCGGGCTGAAGCTTTCTTT. It specifies CASSLDSFRAEAFF.

There are many counts of this clonotype. The chain uses TRBV3-1 and TRBJ2-1; 7 bases line up with TRBD2. The CDR3 runs to 17 residues. Germline values: CDR1 LGHDT, CDR2 YNNKEL (reference sequence). Trimming removed 3 bases from V and 0 bases from J; junction bases left unmatched: 8. The DNA of the CDR3 is TGTGCCAGCAGCCACTTGGGGGGGAGACCCTCCTACAATGAGCAGTTCTTC. Its translation: CASSHLGGRPSYNEQFF.